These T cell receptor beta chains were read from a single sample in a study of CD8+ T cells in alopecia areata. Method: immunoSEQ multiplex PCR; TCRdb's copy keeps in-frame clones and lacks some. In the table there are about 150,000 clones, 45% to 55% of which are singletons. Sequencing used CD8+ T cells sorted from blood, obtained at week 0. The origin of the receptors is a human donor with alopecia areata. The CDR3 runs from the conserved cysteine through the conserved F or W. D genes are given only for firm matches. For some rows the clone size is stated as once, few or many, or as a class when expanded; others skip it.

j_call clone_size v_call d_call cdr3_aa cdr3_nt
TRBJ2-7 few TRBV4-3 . CASSQGSSYEQYF TGCGCCAGCAGCCAAGGGAGCTCCTACGAGCAGTACTTC
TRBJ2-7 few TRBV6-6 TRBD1 CASRDRVTYEQYF TGTGCCAGCAGGGACAGGGTAACCTACGAGCAGTACTTC
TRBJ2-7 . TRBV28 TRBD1 CASRGQSLYEQYF TGTGCCAGCCGGGGACAGAGCCTATACGAGCAGTACTTC
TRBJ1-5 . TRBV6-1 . CASSPWVNQPQHF TGTGCCAGCAGTCCCTGGGTTAATCAGCCCCAGCATTTT
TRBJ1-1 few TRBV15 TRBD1 CATSSRQGALTEAFF TGTGCCACCAGCAGCAGACAGGGGGCTTTGACTGAAGCTTTCTTT
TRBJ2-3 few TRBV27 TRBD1 CASSLDRGFTDTQYF TGTGCCAGCAGTCTCGACAGGGGTTTTACAGATACGCAGTATTTT
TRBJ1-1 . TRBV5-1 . CASSSRDGNTEAFF TGCGCCAGCAGCAGTAGGGACGGAAACACTGAAGCTTTCTTT
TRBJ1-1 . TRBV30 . CAWSFPGRYTEAFF TGTGCCTGGAGTTTCCCCGGACGGTACACTGAAGCTTTCTTT
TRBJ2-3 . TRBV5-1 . CASSLDVTSTDTQYF TGCGCCAGCAGCTTAGACGTCACTAGCACAGATACGCAGTATTTT
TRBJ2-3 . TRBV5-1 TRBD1 CASRPGQGVDTQYF TGCGCCAGCAGACCGGGACAGGGGGTAGATACGCAGTATTTT
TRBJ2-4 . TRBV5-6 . CASSLLEQGWGIQYF TGTGCCAGCAGCTTACTGGAACAGGGATGGGGCATTCAGTACTTC
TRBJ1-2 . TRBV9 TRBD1 CASSVEQTGAAGYTF TGTGCCAGCAGCGTAGAACAGACAGGGGCTGCTGGCTACACCTTC
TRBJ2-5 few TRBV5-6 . CASSSTRDLKETQYF TGTGCCAGCAGCTCTACCCGGGACTTGAAAGAGACCCAGTACTTC
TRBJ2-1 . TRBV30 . CAWSGYQTYNEQFF TGTGCCTGGAGTGGGTACCAGACCTACAATGAGCAGTTCTTC
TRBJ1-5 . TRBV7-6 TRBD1 CASSLGQGAKPQHF TGTGCCAGCAGCTTAGGACAGGGGGCGAAGCCCCAGCATTTT
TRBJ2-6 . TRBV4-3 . CASSQGDSGANVLTF TGCGCCAGCAGCCAAGGAGACTCTGGGGCCAACGTCCTGACTTTC
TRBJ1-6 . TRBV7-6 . CASSLRSDRNSPLHF TGTGCCAGCAGCTTACGATCGGACCGAAATTCACCCCTCCACTTT
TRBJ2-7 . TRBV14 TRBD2 CASSQGLVVDEQYF TGTGCCAGCAGCCAGGGACTAGTGGTTGACGAGCAGTACTTC
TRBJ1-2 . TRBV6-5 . CASSYRGIQGYTF TGTGCCAGCAGTTACAGAGGGATTCAGGGCTACACCTTC
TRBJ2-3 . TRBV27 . CASSLAGDTQYF TGTGCCAGCAGTTTGGCGGGAGATACGCAGTATTTT
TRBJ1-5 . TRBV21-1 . CASSKATQHF TGTGCCAGCAGCAAAGCGACCCAGCATTTT
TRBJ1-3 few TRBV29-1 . CSVTGSSGNTIYF TGCAGCGTCACAGGCTCCTCTGGAAACACCATATATTTT
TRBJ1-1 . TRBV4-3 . CASSQGTEAFF TGCGCCAGCAGCCAAGGGACTGAAGCTTTCTTT